The text below deals with one TCR beta chain. Its antigen is currently unknown. This record comes from a study of CXCR3-negative and CXCR3-positive naive CD8 T cells. Study findings and constraints: CXCR3-positive naive cells carried more hydrophobic TRB CDR3s than CXCR3-negative naive cells did.

In preparing the TRB cDNA libraries, 5' RACE with UMI labels was used. TCRdb derives one entry per CDR3 protein from the 5' RACE reads, leaving out DNA. The sample's table shows around 63,000 distinct CDR3 sequences. The V gene's germline CDR1 is MNHEY and CDR2 SVGEGT. The CDR3 sequence is 14 residues long. The gene calls are TRBV6-2 or TRBV6-3 and TRBJ2-1; TCRdb outputs TRBD2, but without DNA this stays unchecked. Sequenced material: naive CXCR3+ CD8+ T cells from blood. As for subset: CD45RO-CCR7+CD27+CD95- naive CD8+ T cells expressing CXCR3 (TNR3+). The sequence came from a human donor in good health. Some clones in this sample may be carry-over from other donors' samples. This chain's CDR3 is CASSNGGVWNEQFF.